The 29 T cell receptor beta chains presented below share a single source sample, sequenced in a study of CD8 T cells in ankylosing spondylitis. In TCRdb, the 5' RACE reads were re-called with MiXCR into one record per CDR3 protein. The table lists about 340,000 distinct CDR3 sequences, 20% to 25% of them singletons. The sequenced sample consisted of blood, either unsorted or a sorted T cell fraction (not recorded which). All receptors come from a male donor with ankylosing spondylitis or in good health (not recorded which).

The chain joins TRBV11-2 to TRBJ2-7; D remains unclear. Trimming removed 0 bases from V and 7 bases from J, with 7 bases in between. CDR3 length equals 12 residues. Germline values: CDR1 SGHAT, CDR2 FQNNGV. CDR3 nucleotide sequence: TGTGCCAGCAGCTTAGATGTTTGGGAGCAGTACTTC. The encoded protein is CASSLDVWEQYF.

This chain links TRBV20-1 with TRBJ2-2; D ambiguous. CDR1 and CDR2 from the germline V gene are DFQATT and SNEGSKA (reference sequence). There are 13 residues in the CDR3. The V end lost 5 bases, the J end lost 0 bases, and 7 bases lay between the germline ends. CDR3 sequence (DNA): TGCAGTGCTCGAGCTCCGAACACCGGGGAGCTGTTTTTT. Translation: CSARAPNTGELFF.

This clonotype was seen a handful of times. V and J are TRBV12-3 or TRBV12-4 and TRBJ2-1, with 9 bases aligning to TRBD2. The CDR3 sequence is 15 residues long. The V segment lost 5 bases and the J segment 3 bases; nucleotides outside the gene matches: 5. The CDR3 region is CASSRSSGIYNEQFF. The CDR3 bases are TGTGCCAGCAGTCGGTCTAGCGGGATCTACAATGAGCAGTTCTTC.

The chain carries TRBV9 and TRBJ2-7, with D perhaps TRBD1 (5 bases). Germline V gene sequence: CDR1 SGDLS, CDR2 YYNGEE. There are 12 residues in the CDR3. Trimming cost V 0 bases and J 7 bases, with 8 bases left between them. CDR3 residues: CASSVGPGEQYF. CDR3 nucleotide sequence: TGTGCCAGCAGCGTAGGGCCAGGGGAGCAGTACTTC.

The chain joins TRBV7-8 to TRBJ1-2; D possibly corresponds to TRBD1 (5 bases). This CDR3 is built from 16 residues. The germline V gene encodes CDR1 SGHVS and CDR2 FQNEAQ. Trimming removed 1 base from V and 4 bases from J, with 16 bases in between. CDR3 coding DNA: TGTGCCAGCAGCTTAGTAAGGGACCTATCTCTCTATGGCTACACCTTC. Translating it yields CASSLVRDLSLYGYTF.

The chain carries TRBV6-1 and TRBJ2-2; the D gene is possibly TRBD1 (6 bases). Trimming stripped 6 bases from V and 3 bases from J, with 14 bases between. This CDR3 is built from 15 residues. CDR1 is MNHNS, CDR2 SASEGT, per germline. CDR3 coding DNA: TGTGCCAGCAGCCGCACCGGGACATACACCGGGGAGCTGTTTTTT. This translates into CASSRTGTYTGELFF.

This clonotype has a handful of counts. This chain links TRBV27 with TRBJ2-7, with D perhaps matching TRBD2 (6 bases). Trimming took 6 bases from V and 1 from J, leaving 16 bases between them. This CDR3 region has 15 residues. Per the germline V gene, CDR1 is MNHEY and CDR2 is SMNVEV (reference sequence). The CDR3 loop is CASSPAGSYSYEQYF. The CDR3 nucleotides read TGTGCCAGCAGCCCCGCGGGATCGTATTCCTACGAGCAGTACTTC.

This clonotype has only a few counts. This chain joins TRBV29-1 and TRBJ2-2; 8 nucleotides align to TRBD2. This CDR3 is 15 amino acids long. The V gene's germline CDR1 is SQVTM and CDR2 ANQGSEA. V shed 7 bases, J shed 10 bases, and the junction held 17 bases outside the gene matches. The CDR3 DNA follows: TGCAGCGCCCCGGTTCCCGGCAGCGGGGGCGCGGAGCTGTTTTTT. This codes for CSAPVPGSGGAELFF.

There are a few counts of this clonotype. This CDR3 reads CASSLTGHFQETQYF. The CDR3 DNA is TGTGCCAGCAGCCTCACGGGACACTTCCAAGAGACCCAGTACTTC. V gene TRBV3-1 combines with J gene TRBJ2-5; D possibly corresponds to TRBD1 (6 bases). The CDR3 loop spans 15 amino acids. With 4 bases removed from V and 1 base from J, the gap between germline ends came to 13 bases. Germline V gene data show CDR1 as LGHDT and CDR2 as YNNKEL (reference sequence).

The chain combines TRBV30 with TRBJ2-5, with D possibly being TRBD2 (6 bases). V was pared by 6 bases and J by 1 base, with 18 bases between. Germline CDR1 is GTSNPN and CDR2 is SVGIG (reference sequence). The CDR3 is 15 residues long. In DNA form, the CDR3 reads TGTGCCTGCATCCGACTAGTCCGGTTCCAAGAGACCCAGTACTTC. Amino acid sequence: CACIRLVRFQETQYF.

The chain's CDR3 is CASSEWDGTYEQYF. DNA of the CDR3: TGTGCCAGCAGTGAATGGGACGGTACCTACGAGCAGTACTTC. The chain combines TRBV25-1 with TRBJ2-7, with D perhaps given as TRBD1 or TRBD2 (5 bases each). The CDR3 is made up of 14 amino acids. V lost 1 base and J lost 2, with 9 bases in between. Germline assignment: CDR1 MGHDK and CDR2 SYGVNS.

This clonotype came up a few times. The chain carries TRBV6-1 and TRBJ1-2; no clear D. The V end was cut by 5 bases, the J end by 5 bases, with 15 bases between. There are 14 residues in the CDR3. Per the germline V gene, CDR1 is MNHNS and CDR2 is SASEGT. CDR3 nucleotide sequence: TGTGCCAGCAGTAGTCTGCCGGGAGGTTATGGCTACACCTTC. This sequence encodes CASSSLPGGYGYTF.

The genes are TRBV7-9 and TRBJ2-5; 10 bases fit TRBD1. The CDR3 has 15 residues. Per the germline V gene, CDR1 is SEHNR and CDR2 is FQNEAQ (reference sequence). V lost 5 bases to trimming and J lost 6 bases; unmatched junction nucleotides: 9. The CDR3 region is CASSRRDRGRKTQYF. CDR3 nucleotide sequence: TGTGCCAGCAGCCGCCGGGACAGGGGCCGAAAGACCCAGTACTTC.

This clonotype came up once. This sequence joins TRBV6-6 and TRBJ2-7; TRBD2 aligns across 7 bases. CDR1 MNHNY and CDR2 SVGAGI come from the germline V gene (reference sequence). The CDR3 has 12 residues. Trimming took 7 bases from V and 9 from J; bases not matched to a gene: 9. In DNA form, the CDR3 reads TGTGCCAGCACTTCGGGGGGTCCCCGGCAGTACTTC. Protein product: CASTSGGPRQYF.

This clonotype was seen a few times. CDR3 sequence: CASSTPTGAIEQFF. For the CDR3, the DNA is TGTGCCAGCAGTACCCCGACAGGGGCGATTGAGCAGTTCTTC. This chain joins TRBV27 and TRBJ2-1, with 8 bases matching TRBD1. The CDR3 contains 14 residues. Trimming removed 5 bases from V and 9 bases from J; junction bases left unmatched: 9. Germline-derived CDR1 and CDR2 are MNHEY and SMNVEV (reference sequence).

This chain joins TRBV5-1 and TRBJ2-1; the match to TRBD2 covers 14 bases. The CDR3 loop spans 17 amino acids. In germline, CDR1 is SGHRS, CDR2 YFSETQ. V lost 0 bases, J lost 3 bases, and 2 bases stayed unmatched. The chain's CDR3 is CASSLGLAGGFYNEQFF. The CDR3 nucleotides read TGCGCCAGCAGCTTGGGACTAGCGGGGGGGTTCTACAATGAGCAGTTCTTC.

CDR3 residues: CASSQLAPGELFF. The CDR3 coding sequence is TGTGCCAGCTCACAGCTAGCCCCCGGGGAGCTGTTTTTT. J is TRBJ2-2 and V is TRBV18; maybe TRBD2 (5 bases). Germline CDR1 is KGHSH and CDR2 is LQKENI. The CDR3 has 13 amino acids. V lost 4 bases to trimming and J lost 6 bases, with 9 bases between them.

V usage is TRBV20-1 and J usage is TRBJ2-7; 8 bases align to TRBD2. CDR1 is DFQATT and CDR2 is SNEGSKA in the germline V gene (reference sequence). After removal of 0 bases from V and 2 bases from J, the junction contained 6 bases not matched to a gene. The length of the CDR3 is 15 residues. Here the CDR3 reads CSARDIAGNTYEQYF. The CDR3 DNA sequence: TGCAGTGCTAGAGATATAGCGGGGAACACCTACGAGCAGTACTTC.

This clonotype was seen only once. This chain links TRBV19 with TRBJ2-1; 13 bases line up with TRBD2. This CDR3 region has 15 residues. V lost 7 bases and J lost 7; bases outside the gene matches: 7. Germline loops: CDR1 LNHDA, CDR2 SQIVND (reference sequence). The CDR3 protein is CASTLGLAGRNEQFF. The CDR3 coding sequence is TGTGCCAGTACCTTGGGACTAGCGGGAAGGAATGAGCAGTTCTTC. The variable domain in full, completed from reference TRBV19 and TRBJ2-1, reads DGGITQSPKYLFRKEGQNVTLSCEQNLNHDAMYWYRQDPGQGLRLIYYSQIVNDFQKGDIAEGYSVSREKKESFPLTVTSAQKNPTAFYLCASTLGLAGRNEQFFGPGTRLTVL.

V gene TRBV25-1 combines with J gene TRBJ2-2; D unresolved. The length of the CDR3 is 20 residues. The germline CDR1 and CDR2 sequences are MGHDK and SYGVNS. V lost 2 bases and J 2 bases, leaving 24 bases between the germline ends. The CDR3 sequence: CASSEILLLQPQDNTGELFF. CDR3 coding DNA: TGTGCCAGCAGTGAAATCCTCCTACTACAACCACAAGACAACACCGGGGAGCTGTTTTTT.

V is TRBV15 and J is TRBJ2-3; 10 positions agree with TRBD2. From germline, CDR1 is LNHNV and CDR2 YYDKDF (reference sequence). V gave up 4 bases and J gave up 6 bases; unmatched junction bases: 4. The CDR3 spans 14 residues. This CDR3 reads CATSIAGGWDTQYF. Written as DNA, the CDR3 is TGTGCCACCAGCATAGCGGGGGGATGGGATACGCAGTATTTT.

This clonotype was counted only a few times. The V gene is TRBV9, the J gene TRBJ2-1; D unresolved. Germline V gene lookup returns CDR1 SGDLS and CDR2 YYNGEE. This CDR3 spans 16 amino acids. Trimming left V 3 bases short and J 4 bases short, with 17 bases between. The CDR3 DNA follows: TGTGCCAGCAGCGAGACCCTTATGGTAGGTTACAATGAGCAGTTCTTC. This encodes CASSETLMVGYNEQFF.

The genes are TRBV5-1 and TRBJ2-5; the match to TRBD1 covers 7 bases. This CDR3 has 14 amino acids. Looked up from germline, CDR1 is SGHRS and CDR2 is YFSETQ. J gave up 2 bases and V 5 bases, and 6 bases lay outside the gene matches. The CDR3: CASRPGQWQETQYF. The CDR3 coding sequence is TGCGCCAGCAGGCCGGGACAGTGGCAAGAGACCCAGTACTTC.

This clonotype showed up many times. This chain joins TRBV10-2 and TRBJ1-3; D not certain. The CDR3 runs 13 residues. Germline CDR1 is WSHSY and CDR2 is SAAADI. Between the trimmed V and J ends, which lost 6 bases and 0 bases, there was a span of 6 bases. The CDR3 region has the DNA TGCGCCAGCAGCGGACGCTCTGGAAACACCATATATTTT. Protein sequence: CASSGRSGNTIYF.

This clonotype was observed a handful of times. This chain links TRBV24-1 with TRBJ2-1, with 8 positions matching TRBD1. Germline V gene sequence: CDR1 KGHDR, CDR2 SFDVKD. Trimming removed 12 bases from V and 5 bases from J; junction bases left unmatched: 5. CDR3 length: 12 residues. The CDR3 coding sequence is TGTGCCTCAGGGGGCGGTAACAATGAGCAGTTCTTC. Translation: CASGGGNNEQFF.

The CDR3 DNA sequence: TGTGCCAGCAGCACAGGGAAACTGGCCAAAAACATTCAGTACTTC. Amino acids: CASSTGKLAKNIQYF. The V and J genes are TRBV21-1 and TRBJ2-4. TRBV21-1 is designated a pseudogene. This CDR3 spans 15 amino acids.

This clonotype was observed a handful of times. The CDR3, as DNA: TGCAGCGTTGACCCGGGACAGAGCACAGATACGCAGTATTTT. Translating it yields CSVDPGQSTDTQYF. This chain uses TRBV29-1 with TRBJ2-3; 7 positions agree with TRBD1. Germline V gives CDR1 SQVTM, CDR2 ANQGSEA. Trimming at V came to 3 bases and at J to 0 bases, leaving 3 bases not matched to a gene. The CDR3 runs to 14 residues.

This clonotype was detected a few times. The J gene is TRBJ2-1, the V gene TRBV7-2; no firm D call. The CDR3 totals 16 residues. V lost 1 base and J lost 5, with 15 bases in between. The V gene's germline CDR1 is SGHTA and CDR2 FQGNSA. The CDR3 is CASSLVLLAVNNEQFF. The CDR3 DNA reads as TGTGCCAGCAGCTTAGTGCTATTAGCCGTGAACAATGAGCAGTTCTTC.

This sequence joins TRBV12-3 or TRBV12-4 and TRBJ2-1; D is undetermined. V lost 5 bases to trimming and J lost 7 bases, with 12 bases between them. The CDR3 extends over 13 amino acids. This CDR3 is CASSPQEGNEQFF. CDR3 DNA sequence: TGTGCCAGCAGTCCCCAAGAAGGAAATGAGCAGTTCTTC.